The present entry profiles one TCR beta chain with its context. This CDR3 comprises 14 residues. J lost 0 bases, V lost 5 bases, and 2 bases had no gene match. Germline-derived CDR1 and CDR2 are SGDLS and YYNGEE. The sample is drawn from a study of blood T cell repertoires in COVID-19. Data came from immunoSEQ multiplex PCR; TCRdb stores just in-frame clones and leaves some out. Counted here are 50,000 to 75,000 clones, approximately 80% occurring once; the ten biggest clones make up about 18%. The specimen sequenced was peripheral blood. The source of this sequence is a man aged 55 to 70 with acute or convalescent COVID-19. The chain joins TRBV9 to TRBJ1-5; 7 positions match TRBD1. CDR3: CASSTGDSNQPQHF. The CDR3 DNA follows: TGTGCCAGCAGTACAGGGGATAGCAATCAGCCCCAGCATTTT.